This T cell receptor beta chain was documented in a study of response to subunit inactivated influenza vaccine. This CDR3 has 17 residues. The V segment lost 6 bases and the J segment 0 bases; nucleotides outside the gene matches: 11. CDR1 SSHAT and CDR2 FNYEAQ come from the germline V gene (reference sequence). TCRdb independently ran MiXCR on the RT-PCR reads; one entry per CDR3 protein. Among about half a million distinct CDR3 sequences, about 25% were seen once, and the ten largest hold 1.9%. Study findings and constraints: Each seasonal influenza vaccination recruits few new T cells, the authors suggested.

Remarks on this clonotype: Antigen: not known.

This TCR came from a man aged 50 to 59 who received an inactivated influenza vaccine. Specimen: CD4+ T cells sorted from PBMCs, collected about 5 days after vaccination. This chain uses TRBV7-7 with TRBJ2-3, with TRBD1 matching over 8 bases. The CDR3 DNA is TGTGCCAGCAGTGCCGGGACAGGAGATTTAAGCACAGATACGCAGTATTTT. This sequence encodes CASSAGTGDLSTDTQYF.